This passage covers 12 T cell receptor beta chains from one sample sequenced in a study of blood T cells in healthy people across ages. Through a sample-barcoded 5' primer and a J-beta primer mix, a second PCR was run for roughly 7 to 12 cycles. TCRdb analysed the 5' RACE reads with MiXCR anew, one entry per CDR3 protein. There are fewer than 1.5 million distinct CDR3 sequences in the sample; approximately 40% occur only once, and approximately 7.9% lies in the top ten. The sequenced sample was blood. The origin of the receptors is a woman under 30 in good health.

This clonotype turned up a few times. The chain couples TRBV6-5 to TRBJ2-5, with D perhaps given as TRBD1 or TRBD2 (5 bases each). The CDR3 consists of 13 residues. V lost 6 bases to trimming and J lost 9 bases, with 17 bases between them. Germline V gives CDR1 MNHEY, CDR2 SVGAGI. DNA for the CDR3: TGTGCCAGCAGGCTAGGCGAGTTGGGGGCCCAGTACTTC. It yields the protein CASRLGELGAQYF.

The V call is TRBV20-1, the J call TRBJ2-7; 7 bases match TRBD1. The V and J ends lost 1 base and 3 bases, in that order; junction bases with no gene match: 3. The CDR3 has 13 residues. Germline V gene lookup returns CDR1 DFQATT and CDR2 SNEGSKA (reference sequence). The DNA for the CDR3 is TGCAGTGCTAGAGGGGGACAGTTCTACGAGCAGTACTTC. Amino acids: CSARGGQFYEQYF.

There are a few counts of this clonotype. This chain connects TRBV4-1 to TRBJ1-1; D gene uncertain. The CDR3 consists of 11 residues. Trimming shortened V by 0 bases and J by 11 bases, and 7 bases separated the two germline ends. The germline CDR1 and CDR2 sequences are MGHRA and YSYEKL. Here the CDR3 DNA reads TGCGCCAGCAGCCAAGATCGAACGGCTTTCTTT. Amino acids: CASSQDRTAFF.

This clonotype occurred once. The V and J genes are TRBV12-3 or TRBV12-4 and TRBJ1-4; D is uncertain. V was cut by 6 bases and J by 7 bases, with 18 bases left in between. This CDR3 region has 15 residues. CDR3 DNA: TGTGCCAGCAGCCCAACTGCTTCTTCGGGTGAAAAACTGTTTTTT. Translating gives CASSPTASSGEKLFF.

This clonotype came up a few times. The chain combines TRBV25-1 with TRBJ1-1, with no clear D. CDR1 is MGHDK, CDR2 SYGVNS, per germline. The CDR3 is made up of 12 amino acids. The V end lost 4 bases, the J end lost 4 bases, and 7 bases lay between the germline ends. CDR3 in DNA: TGTGCCAGCAGTGCTGTTCGCACTGAAGCTTTCTTT. Translation: CASSAVRTEAFF. Combining the CDR3 with reference TRBV25-1 and TRBJ1-1 gives the whole variable domain EADIYQTPRYLVIGTGKKITLECSQTMGHDKMYWYQQDPGMELHLIHYSYGVNSTEKGDLSSESTVSRIRTEHFPLTLESARPSHTSQYLCASSAVRTEAFFGQGTRLTVV.

The rearrangement uses TRBV4-1 and TRBJ1-4; D may be TRBD1 (6 bases). Germline-derived CDR1 and CDR2 are MGHRA and YSYEKL. This CDR3 has 18 residues. V was clipped by 1 base and J by 5 bases, with 20 bases between them. This CDR3 reads CASSQGTGSRVPNEKLFF. The CDR3 DNA reads TGCGCCAGCAGCCAAGGTACAGGGTCGCGGGTACCAAATGAAAAACTGTTTTTT.

The genes are TRBV21-1 and TRBJ2-7. TRBV21-1 is designated a pseudogene. The CDR3 has 12 amino acids. CDR3 nucleotide sequence: TGTGCCAGCCAGGAGGGCTCATACGAGCAGTACTTC. It yields the protein CASQEGSYEQYF.

V is TRBV6-5 and J is TRBJ1-2, with 7 bases matching TRBD1. The germline V gene encodes CDR1 MNHEY and CDR2 SVGAGI. The CDR3 consists of 15 residues. The ends lost 6 bases at V and 8 bases at J; junction bases unmatched: 15. The CDR3 sequence is CASSNLGQSGRGYTF. CDR3 in DNA: TGTGCCAGCAGCAACTTGGGACAGTCAGGGCGGGGCTACACCTTC.

V is TRBV10-3 and J is TRBJ1-5; the match to TRBD1 covers 9 bases. CDR1 and CDR2 (germline): ENHRY, SYGVKD. This CDR3 contains 14 residues. With 2 bases clipped from V and 7 bases from J, the junction kept 3 bases outside the gene matches. CDR3 amino acids: CAISEGTGTQPQHF. In DNA, the CDR3 is TGTGCCATCAGTGAGGGGACAGGGACCCAGCCCCAGCATTTT.

A word on this clonotype: One end of the junction does not line up with germline, which may come from a read error. This chain uses TRBV6-5 with TRBJ1-2; D gene ambiguous. The CDR3 is 15 residues long. Germline CDR1 and CDR2: MNHEY and SVGAGI. The CDR3 DNA reads as TGCGCCAGCAGTTACTCGACGGGGAGGACCTATGGCTACACCTTC. Translated, it gives CASSYSTGRTYGYTF.

V usage is TRBV4-1 and J usage is TRBJ2-1; no clear D. The V and J ends lost 1 base and 7 bases respectively, with 5 bases between them. In germline, CDR1 is MGHRA, CDR2 YSYEKL. The CDR3 loop spans 12 amino acids. The CDR3 DNA reads as TGCGCCAGCAGCCAAGTTCGTAATGAGCAGTTCTTC. This encodes CASSQVRNEQFF.

The chain has TRBV6-1 and TRBJ2-5, with a possible D match to TRBD2 (7 bases). The germline V and J ends were trimmed by 8 bases and 4 bases, with 23 bases remaining between them. CDR1 and CDR2 (germline): MNHNS, SASEGT. The CDR3 is made up of 16 amino acids. CDR3 nucleotides: TGTGCCAGCGCTACCCGGACGGGGGGCAGTAGAGAGACCCAGTACTTC. It translates to CASATRTGGSRETQYF.